Listed below are T cell receptor beta chains from one sample, sequenced in a study of cytomegalovirus exposure and HLA in healthy donors. The assay was immunoSEQ multiplex PCR, and TCRdb's table has in-frame clones only and misses some. The table has some 130,000 clones, around three fifths seen once. The sample consisted of PBMCs. Receptors were obtained from a woman aged 40 to 50 in good health and CMV-seronegative. The CDR3 runs from the conserved cysteine through the conserved F or W. Each record gives: V gene, J gene, clone size, D gene, CDR3 DNA, CDR3 protein. D genes are given only for firm matches. Part of the rows lack a size; the others show once, few, many or a class for expanded clones.

v_call: TRBV11-1
j_call: TRBJ1-4
clone_size: -
d_call: TRBD1
cdr3_nt: TGTGCCAGCAGCTTAGAAACAGGGGCATCGACTAATGAAAAACTGTTTTTT
cdr3_aa: CASSLETGASTNEKLFF

v_call: TRBV5-6
j_call: TRBJ2-1
clone_size: -
d_call: TRBD1
cdr3_nt: TGTGCCAGCAGCTTGTACAGGGGGAATGAGCAGTTCTTC
cdr3_aa: CASSLYRGNEQFF

v_call: TRBV4-1
j_call: TRBJ1-3
clone_size: -
d_call: -
cdr3_nt: TGCGCCAGCAGCCCCTCCCGGCCGGAAGGGGTCACCATATATTTT
cdr3_aa: CASSPSRPEGVTIYF

v_call: TRBV10-3
j_call: TRBJ1-1
clone_size: -
d_call: TRBD1
cdr3_nt: TGTGCCATCAGTGAGTCCCTGGGACAGGGCAACACTGAAGCTTTCTTT
cdr3_aa: CAISESLGQGNTEAFF

v_call: TRBV10-2
j_call: TRBJ1-2
clone_size: -
d_call: -
cdr3_nt: TGCGCCAGCAAAGAAGGGCGCTTGGGACTTACCGGCTACACCTTC
cdr3_aa: CASKEGRLGLTGYTF

v_call: TRBV11-2
j_call: TRBJ2-1
clone_size: -
d_call: -
cdr3_nt: TGTGCCAGCAGCTCCCTGGCTAGCGAATATTACAATGAGCAGTTCTTC
cdr3_aa: CASSSLASEYYNEQFF

v_call: TRBV7-3
j_call: TRBJ2-1
clone_size: -
d_call: -
cdr3_nt: TGTGCCAGCAGCTTAACTAGCGCAGTCTACAATGAGCAGTTCTTC
cdr3_aa: CASSLTSAVYNEQFF

v_call: TRBV4-2
j_call: TRBJ1-1
clone_size: -
d_call: -
cdr3_nt: TGTGCCAGCAGCCACAGCGGCACGAACACTGAAGCTTTCTTT
cdr3_aa: CASSHSGTNTEAFF

v_call: TRBV6-1
j_call: TRBJ1-2
clone_size: once
d_call: -
cdr3_nt: TGTGCCATCTCGAGGTCTCTGGACTATGGCTACACCTTC
cdr3_aa: CAISRSLDYGYTF

v_call: TRBV30
j_call: TRBJ2-5
clone_size: -
d_call: -
cdr3_nt: TGTGCCTGGAATGGGCCGACCTTATCGGAGACCCAGTACTTC
cdr3_aa: CAWNGPTLSETQYF

v_call: TRBV12-5
j_call: TRBJ2-7
clone_size: -
d_call: TRBD1
cdr3_nt: TGTGCTAGTGGTTTGGTACAGGGGACAGGAGTCTCCTACGAGCAGTACTTC
cdr3_aa: CASGLVQGTGVSYEQYF

v_call: TRBV30
j_call: TRBJ1-1
clone_size: -
d_call: TRBD1
cdr3_nt: TGTGCCTGGAGGACCACGATAAACAGGGGGAAAGTGAACACTGAAGCTTTCTTT
cdr3_aa: CAWRTTINRGKVNTEAFF

v_call: TRBV2
j_call: TRBJ2-5
clone_size: -
d_call: -
cdr3_nt: TGTGCCAGCAACCGAATGCAGGTCCAAGAGACCCAGTACTTC
cdr3_aa: CASNRMQVQETQYF

v_call: TRBV6-6
j_call: TRBJ1-2
clone_size: -
d_call: TRBD1
cdr3_nt: TGTGCCAGCAGTCCACAGGGGGTCTATGGCTACACCTTC
cdr3_aa: CASSPQGVYGYTF